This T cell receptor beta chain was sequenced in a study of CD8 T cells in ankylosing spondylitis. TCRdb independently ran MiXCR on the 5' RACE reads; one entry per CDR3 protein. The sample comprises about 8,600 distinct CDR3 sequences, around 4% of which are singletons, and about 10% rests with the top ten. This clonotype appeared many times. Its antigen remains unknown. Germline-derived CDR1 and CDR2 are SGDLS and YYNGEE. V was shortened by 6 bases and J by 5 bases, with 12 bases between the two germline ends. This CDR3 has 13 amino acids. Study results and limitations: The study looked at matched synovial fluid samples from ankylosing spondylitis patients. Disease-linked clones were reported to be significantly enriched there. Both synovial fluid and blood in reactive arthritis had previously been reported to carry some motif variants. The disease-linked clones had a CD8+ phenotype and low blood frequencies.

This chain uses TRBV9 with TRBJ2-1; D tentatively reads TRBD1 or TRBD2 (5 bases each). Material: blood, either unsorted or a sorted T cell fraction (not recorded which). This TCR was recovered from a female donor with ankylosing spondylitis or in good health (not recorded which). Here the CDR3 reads CASTSQGDNEQFF. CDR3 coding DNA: TGTGCCAGCACCAGTCAGGGAGACAATGAGCAGTTCTTC.